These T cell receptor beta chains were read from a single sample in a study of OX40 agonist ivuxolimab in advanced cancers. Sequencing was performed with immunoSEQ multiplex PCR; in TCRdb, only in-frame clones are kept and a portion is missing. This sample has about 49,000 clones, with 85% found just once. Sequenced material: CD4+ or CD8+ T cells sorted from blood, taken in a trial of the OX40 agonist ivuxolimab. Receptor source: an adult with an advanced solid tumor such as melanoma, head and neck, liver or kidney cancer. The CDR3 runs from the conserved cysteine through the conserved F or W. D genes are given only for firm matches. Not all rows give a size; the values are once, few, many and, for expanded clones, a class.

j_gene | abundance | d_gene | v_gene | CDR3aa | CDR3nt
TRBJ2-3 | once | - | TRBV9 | CASSVGQASTDTQYF | TGTGCCAGCAGCGTAGGTCAGGCTAGCACAGATACGCAGTATTTT
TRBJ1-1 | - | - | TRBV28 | CASSLDGNTEAFF | TGTGCCAGCAGTTTAGATGGCAACACTGAAGCTTTCTTT
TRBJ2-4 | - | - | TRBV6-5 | CASSPVLAKNIQYF | TGTGCCAGCAGTCCCGTGCTCGCCAAAAACATTCAGTACTTC
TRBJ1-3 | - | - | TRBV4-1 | CASSLRGGNTIYF | TGCGCCAGCAGCCTGAGGGGCGGAAACACCATATATTTT
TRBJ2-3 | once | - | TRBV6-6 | CASSRIADTQYF | TGTGCCAGCAGTCGTATTGCGGATACGCAGTATTTT
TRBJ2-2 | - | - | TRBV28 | CASSLRAGEFGELFF | TGTGCCAGCAGTTTAAGGGCAGGGGAGTTTGGGGAGCTGTTTTTT
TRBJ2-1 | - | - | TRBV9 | CASSVAGVSYNEQFF | TGTGCCAGCAGCGTAGCAGGGGTATCCTACAATGAGCAGTTCTTC
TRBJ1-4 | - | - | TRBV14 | CASSQEGGGKREKLFF | TGTGCCAGCAGCCAAGAAGGGGGAGGGAAGCGGGAAAAACTGTTTTTT
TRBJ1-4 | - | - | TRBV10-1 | CASKGRKLFF | TGCGCCAGCAAAGGGCGGAAACTGTTTTTT
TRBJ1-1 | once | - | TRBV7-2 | CASSYLNTEAFF | TGTGCCAGCAGCTATCTGAACACTGAAGCTTTCTTT
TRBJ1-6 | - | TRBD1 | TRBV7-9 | CASRFPGQNSPLHF | TGTGCCAGCAGATTTCCGGGACAGAATTCACCCCTCCACTTT
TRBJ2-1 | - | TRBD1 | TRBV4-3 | CASSHGQGVGNEQFF | TGCGCCAGCAGCCACGGACAGGGGGTCGGCAATGAGCAGTTCTTC
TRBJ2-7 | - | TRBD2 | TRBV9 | CASSPRAGSPEQYF | TGTGCCAGCAGCCCGAGAGCGGGGAGCCCCGAGCAGTACTTC
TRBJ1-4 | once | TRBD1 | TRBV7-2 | CASSPGAGQGGTNEKLFF | TGTGCCAGCAGCCCAGGCGCGGGACAGGGGGGCACTAATGAAAAACTGTTTTTT
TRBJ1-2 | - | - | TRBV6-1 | CASSQTTDMNYGYTF | TGTGCCAGCAGTCAAACCACGGACATGAACTATGGCTACACCTTC
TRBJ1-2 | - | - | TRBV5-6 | CASSDAGASRYGYTF | TGTGCCAGCAGCGATGCGGGTGCATCTCGTTATGGCTACACCTTC
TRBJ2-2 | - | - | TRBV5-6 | CASSLAWANTGELFF | TGTGCCAGCAGCTTGGCATGGGCCAACACCGGGGAGCTGTTTTTT
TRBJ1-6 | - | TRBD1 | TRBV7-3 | CASSLQGGNSPLHF | TGTGCCAGCAGTTTACAGGGGGGTAATTCACCCCTCCACTTT
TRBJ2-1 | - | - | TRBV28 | CASSPTRIGEQFF | TGTGCCAGCAGCCCTACTAGGATTGGTGAGCAGTTCTTC
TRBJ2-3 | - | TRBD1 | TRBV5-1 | CASSLKGQGKDTQYF | TGCGCCAGCAGCCTAAAGGGACAGGGGAAAGATACGCAGTATTTT
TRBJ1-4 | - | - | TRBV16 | CASRTGRLNEKLFF | TGTGCCAGCAGGACGGGCAGACTTAATGAAAAACTGTTTTTT
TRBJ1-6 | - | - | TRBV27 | CASSLSIGRGGSPLHF | TGTGCCAGCAGTTTATCGATCGGCAGGGGAGGCTCACCCCTCCACTTT
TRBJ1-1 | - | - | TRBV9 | CASSARRTDQGTEAFF | TGTGCCAGCAGCGCCCGCCGGACAGATCAGGGGACTGAAGCTTTCTTT
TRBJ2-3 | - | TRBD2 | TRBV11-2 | CASSPSSTGGYHAQYF | TGTGCCAGCAGCCCCTCCTCAACGGGGGGATACCACGCGCAGTATTTT
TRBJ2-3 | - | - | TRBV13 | CASSSLGGRPASRDTQYF | TGTGCCAGCAGCTCTTTAGGAGGCCGGCCCGCATCAAGGGATACGCAGTATTTT
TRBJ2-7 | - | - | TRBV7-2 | CASSLDPPGWEQYF | TGTGCCAGCAGCTTAGACCCACCAGGGTGGGAGCAGTACTTC
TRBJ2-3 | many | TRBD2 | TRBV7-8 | CASSFSGGAITDTQYF | TGTGCCAGCAGCTTTAGCGGGGGGGCAATAACAGATACGCAGTATTTT
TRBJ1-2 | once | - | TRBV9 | CASSVEVGTYGYTF | TGTGCCAGCAGCGTAGAAGTCGGCACTTATGGCTACACCTTC
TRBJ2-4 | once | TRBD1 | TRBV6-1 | CASSELAGGSKNIQYF | TGTGCCAGCAGTGAATTGGCAGGGGGCAGCAAAAACATTCAGTACTTC
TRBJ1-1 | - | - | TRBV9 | CASSASTGNTEAFF | TGTGCCAGCAGCGCCTCAACAGGGAACACTGAAGCTTTCTTT
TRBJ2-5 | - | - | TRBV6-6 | CASRLQETQYF | TGTGCCAGCAGATTACAAGAGACCCAGTACTTC
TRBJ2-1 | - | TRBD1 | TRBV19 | CASSKGQGMNEQFF | TGTGCCAGTAGTAAGGGACAGGGTATGAATGAGCAGTTCTTC
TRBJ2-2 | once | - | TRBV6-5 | CASSYSSGNTGELFF | TGTGCCAGCAGTTACTCTTCCGGAAACACCGGGGAGCTGTTTTTT
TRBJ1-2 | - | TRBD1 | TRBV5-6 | CASSIGTGLYGYTF | TGTGCCAGCAGCATAGGGACAGGGCTCTATGGCTACACCTTC
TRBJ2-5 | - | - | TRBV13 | CASSFFSGETQYF | TGTGCCAGCAGCTTCTTCTCGGGGGAGACCCAGTACTTC
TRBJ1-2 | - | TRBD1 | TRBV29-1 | CSVWRTGGRDYGYTF | TGCAGCGTTTGGAGGACAGGGGGCCGAGACTATGGCTACACCTTC
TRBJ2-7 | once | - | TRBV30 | CAWSVVADEQYF | TGTGCCTGGAGTGTAGTCGCTGACGAGCAGTACTTC
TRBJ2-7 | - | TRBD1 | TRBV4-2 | CASSQAGQGNSYEQYF | TGTGCCAGCAGCCAGGCGGGACAGGGGAATTCCTACGAGCAGTACTTC
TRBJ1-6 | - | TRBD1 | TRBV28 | CASWGQTNSPLHF | TGTGCCAGCTGGGGACAGACGAATTCACCCCTCCACTTT
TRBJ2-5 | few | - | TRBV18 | CASSHWDRPKETQYF | TGTGCCAGCTCACATTGGGACCGCCCGAAAGAGACCCAGTACTTC
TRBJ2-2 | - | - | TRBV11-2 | CASSLLSGAWTGELFF | TGTGCCAGCAGCTTACTCTCTGGGGCTTGGACCGGGGAGCTGTTTTTT
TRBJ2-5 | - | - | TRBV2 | CASSDKRFEETQYF | TGTGCCAGCAGCGATAAGAGATTTGAAGAGACCCAGTACTTC
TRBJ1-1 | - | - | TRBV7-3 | CASSFTVNTEAFF | TGTGCCAGCAGCTTCACAGTGAACACTGAAGCTTTCTTT
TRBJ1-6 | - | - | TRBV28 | CASSLRALNSPLHF | TGTGCCAGCAGTTTGAGGGCGCTTAATTCACCCCTCCACTTT
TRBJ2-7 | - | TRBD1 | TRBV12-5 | CASGPDRADYEQYF | TGTGCTAGTGGTCCGGACAGGGCCGACTACGAGCAGTACTTC
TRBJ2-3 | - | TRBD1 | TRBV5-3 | CARSFDFTGADTQYF | TGTGCCAGAAGTTTTGATTTTACAGGGGCAGATACGCAGTATTTT